This T cell receptor beta chain was sequenced for a study of blood T cell repertoires in COVID-19 (dated by TCRdb to 2020 to 2021). A note on the overall study: Samples covering the acute and convalescent phases of COVID-19 were provided by collaborators in the United States, Italy and Spain. Samples came from the ongoing ImmuneRACE study (first 160 participants) plus 1,254 subjects from 6 global collaborators. The material from the prospective study consisted of cDNA or gDNA derived from T cells, B-cell-depleted T cells, or PBMCs. Deeply sampled blood TCRbeta repertoires from subjects exposed to, actively infected with, or recovered from COVID-19 were included in the dataset. Where available, HLA class I and class II types were obtained from metadata supplied by the sample provider rather than from assay-based typing. The repertoires were made available in a free public database intended to serve as a resource for research on the immune response to SARS-CoV-2. Nearly every sample came with metadata listing a de-identified subject ID, COVID-19 status, age in years and sex. General conclusions and limits of the study: How much clinical and demographic metadata was included differed by source and by participant, and the metadata was provided uncurated.

Each collaborating institution followed its own protocols to collect whole blood in K2EDTA tubes. For TCRbeta analysis, collaborators shipped samples as frozen whole blood, isolated PBMCs, or DNA extracted from either of those sample types. TCRbeta CDR3 regions were amplified from genomic DNA using the immunoSEQ Assay, a bias-controlled multiplex PCR. The paper's processing steps were these. Within the assay, amplification of reference gene primers was used to estimate how many nucleated cells each sample contained. Sequence reads were collapsed and filtered to measure the absolute abundance of every unique TCRbeta CDR3 rearrangement. Productive Simpson clonality was computed per sample as the square root of Simpson's diversity index over productive rearrangements. TCRdb provides this immuneACCESS table in a form limited to in-frame rearrangements. Some clones are lacking; in checked studies, under half of them reflect an unresolved V gene, and why the rest are absent is not known. The V and J calls and the clone size are those of that table, but D and trimming were determined from the DNA. Recorded for this sample are 77,000 or so clones; approximately 89% of them occurred a single time. Of the sample, under 6% falls within the top ten clones.

Its CDR3 holds 14 amino acids, cysteine through phenylalanine. Only the CDR3 region is kept as DNA, spanning 42 bases read in frame from base 1. According to the germline V gene, CDR1 reads KGHSH and CDR2 reads LQKENI. Relative to germline, V is missing 3 bases and J is missing 3 bases, with 5 bases of the junction outside any gene match. Notes on this clone: No antigen is known for it. No base quality information exists; no much larger clone differs at one position.

Sequencing used peripheral blood. The chain is made from TRBV18 and TRBJ2-7; the central 7 bases match TRBD1. The TCR sequence derives from a man aged 80 or over with acute or convalescent COVID-19. The CDR3 loop reads CASSPGQNYYEQYF. The DNA sequence is as follows: TGTGCCAGCTCACCGGGACAGAATTACTACGAGCAGTACTTC.